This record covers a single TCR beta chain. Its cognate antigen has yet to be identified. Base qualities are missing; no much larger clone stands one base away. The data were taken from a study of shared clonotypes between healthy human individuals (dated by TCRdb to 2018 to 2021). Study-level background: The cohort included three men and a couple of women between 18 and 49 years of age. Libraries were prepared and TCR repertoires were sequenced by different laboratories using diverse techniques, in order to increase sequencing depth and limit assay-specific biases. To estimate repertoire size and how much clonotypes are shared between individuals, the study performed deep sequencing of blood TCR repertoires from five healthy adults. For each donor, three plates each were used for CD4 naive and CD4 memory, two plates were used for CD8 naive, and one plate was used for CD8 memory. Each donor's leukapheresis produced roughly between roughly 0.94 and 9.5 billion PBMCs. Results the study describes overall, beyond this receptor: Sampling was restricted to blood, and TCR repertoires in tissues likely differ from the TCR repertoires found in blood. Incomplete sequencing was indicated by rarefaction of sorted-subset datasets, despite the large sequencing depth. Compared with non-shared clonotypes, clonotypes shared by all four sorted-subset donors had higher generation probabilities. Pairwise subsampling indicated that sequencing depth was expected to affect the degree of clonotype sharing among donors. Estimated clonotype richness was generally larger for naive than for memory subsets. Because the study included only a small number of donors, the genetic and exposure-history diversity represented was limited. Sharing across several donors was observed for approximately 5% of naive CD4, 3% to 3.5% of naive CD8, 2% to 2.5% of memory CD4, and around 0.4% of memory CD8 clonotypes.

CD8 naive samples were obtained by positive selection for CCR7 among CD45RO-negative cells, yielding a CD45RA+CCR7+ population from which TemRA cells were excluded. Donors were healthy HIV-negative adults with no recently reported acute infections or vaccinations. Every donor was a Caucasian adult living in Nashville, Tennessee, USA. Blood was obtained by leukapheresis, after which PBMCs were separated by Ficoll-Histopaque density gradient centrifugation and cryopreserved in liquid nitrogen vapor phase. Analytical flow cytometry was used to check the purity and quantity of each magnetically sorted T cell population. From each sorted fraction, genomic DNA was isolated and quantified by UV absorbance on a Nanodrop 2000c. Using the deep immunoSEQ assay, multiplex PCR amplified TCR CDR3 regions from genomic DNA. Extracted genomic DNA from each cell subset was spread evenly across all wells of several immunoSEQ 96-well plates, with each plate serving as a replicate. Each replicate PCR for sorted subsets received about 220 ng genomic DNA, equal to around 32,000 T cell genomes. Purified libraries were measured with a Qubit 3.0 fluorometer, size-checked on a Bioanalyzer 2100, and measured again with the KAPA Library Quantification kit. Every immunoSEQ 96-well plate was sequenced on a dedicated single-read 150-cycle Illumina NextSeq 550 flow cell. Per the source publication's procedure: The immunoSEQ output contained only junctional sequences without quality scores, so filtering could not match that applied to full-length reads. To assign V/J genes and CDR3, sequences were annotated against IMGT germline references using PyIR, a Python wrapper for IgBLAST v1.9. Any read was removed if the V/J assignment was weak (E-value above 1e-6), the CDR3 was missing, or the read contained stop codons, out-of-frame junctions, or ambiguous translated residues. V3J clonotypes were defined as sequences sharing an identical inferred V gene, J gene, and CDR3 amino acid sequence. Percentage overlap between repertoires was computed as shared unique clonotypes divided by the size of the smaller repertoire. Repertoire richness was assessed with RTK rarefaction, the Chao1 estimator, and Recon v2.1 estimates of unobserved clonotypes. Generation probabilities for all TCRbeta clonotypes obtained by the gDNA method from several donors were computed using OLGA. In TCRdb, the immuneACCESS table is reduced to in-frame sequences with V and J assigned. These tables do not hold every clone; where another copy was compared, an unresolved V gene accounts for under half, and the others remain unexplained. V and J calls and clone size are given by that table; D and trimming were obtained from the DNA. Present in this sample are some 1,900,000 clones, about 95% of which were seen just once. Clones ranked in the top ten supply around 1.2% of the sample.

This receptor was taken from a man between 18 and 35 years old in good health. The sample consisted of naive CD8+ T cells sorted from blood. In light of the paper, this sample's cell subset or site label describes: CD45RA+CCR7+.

The encoded CDR3 is CASSLWTDSYEQYF. The bases read TGTGCCAGCAGCCTCTGGACAGACTCCTACGAGCAGTACTTC. The chain joins TRBV5-5 to TRBJ2-7, with a tentative D gene TRBD1 over 6 matching bases. Based on the germline V gene (reference sequence), the CDR1 and CDR2 sequences are SGHKS and YYEKEE. CDR3 length: 14 amino acids, cysteine to phenylalanine. Only the CDR3 DNA is retained, 42 bases long and in frame from the first base. Trimming at the junction amounts to 4 bases on V and 0 bases on J, and the germline ends lie 11 bases apart.